The clone carrying this T cell receptor beta chain was picked up many times. The CDR3 is 15 residues long. J gave up 6 bases and V 2 bases, and 6 bases lay outside the gene matches. Germline V lookup: CDR1 SGHVS, CDR2 FQNEAQ. Each CDR3 protein gets one entry after TCRdb re-called the RT-PCR reads with MiXCR. The sample lists about 680,000 distinct CDR3 sequences, approximately 15% occurring once. The sequence was obtained from a female donor in good health, serving as a healthy control. The V gene is TRBV7-8, the J gene TRBJ2-1, with 8 bases aligning to TRBD2. Material for sequencing was memory CD4+ T cells from blood. CDR3 bases: TGTGCCAGCAGCTTAAGGACTAGCCTAACCAATGAGCAGTTCTTC. This gives the protein CASSLRTSLTNEQFF.